The present T cell receptor (beta chain) was sequenced within a study of T cell responses to AZD1222 COVID-19 vaccine. Study summary: Combined were second doses at about 4 or about 12 weeks. Study-level results: At study baseline, merely six AZD1222 recipients were seropositive. Spike-specific TCR breadth and depth grew following two AZD1222 doses. Clonal diversity may have been underestimated, and the donors were mostly white British, with more females than males.

As concerns this clone: Antigen specificity is unknown. Other DNA sequences of this sample code for an identical CDR3.

Clones were sequenced by immunoSEQ multiplex PCR, and TCRdb holds only the in-frame ones, with some missing. This sample has some 130,000 clones, with over 75% found just once. Per germline, CDR1 SEHNR and CDR2 FQNEAQ (reference sequence). CDR3 length: 14 amino acids. V was pared by 5 bases and J by 3 bases, with 4 bases of the junction left unmatched. The TCR originated in an adult in good health. The chain couples TRBV7-9 to TRBJ1-1, with 9 bases that match TRBD1. Sequencing used peripheral blood, obtained on day 0 of AZD1222 vaccination. CDR3 in amino acids: CASSLGQGHTEAFF. The CDR3 DNA follows: TGTGCCAGCAGCCTAGGACAGGGGCACACTGAAGCTTTCTTT.